This is a list of T cell receptor beta chains from one sample in a study of T cell repertoires in cytomegalovirus infection. TCRdb fed the reads into MiXCR, producing one record per CDR3 protein. Among 680,000 or so distinct CDR3 sequences listed, roughly 35% were seen once. Sequencing input: PBMCs. The receptors were sampled from a human donor in good health (CMV status not recorded). Some clones in this sample may be carry-over from other donors' samples. Both conserved end residues are part of each CDR3. Fields, in order: J gene, D gene, clone size, V gene, CDR3 protein, CDR3 DNA. The D gene is left open where the match is weak. Where a row states a size, it is once, few, many or the class of an expanded clone; other rows omit it.

j_gene: TRBJ1-3; d_gene: -; abundance: few; v_gene: TRBV7-9; CDR3aa: CASSPDPPPSGNTIYF; CDR3nt: TGTGCCAGCAGCCCAGACCCGCCACCCTCTGGAAACACCATATATTTT
j_gene: TRBJ2-7; d_gene: -; abundance: -; v_gene: TRBV28; CDR3aa: CASSETGLRTYEQYF; CDR3nt: TGTGCCAGCAGTGAAACGGGACTGAGAACCTACGAGCAGTACTTC
j_gene: TRBJ2-1; d_gene: -; abundance: -; v_gene: TRBV20-1; CDR3aa: CSAAGPPSEEQFF; CDR3nt: TGCAGTGCCGCTGGGCCACCCAGCGAGGAGCAGTTCTTC
j_gene: TRBJ2-2; d_gene: -; abundance: many; v_gene: TRBV7-8; CDR3aa: CASSLVGGPNTGELFF; CDR3nt: TGTGCCAGCAGCTTAGTGGGCGGACCGAACACCGGGGAGCTGTTTTTT
j_gene: TRBJ1-1; d_gene: TRBD1; abundance: -; v_gene: TRBV27; CDR3aa: CASSLAPWTGDTEAFF; CDR3nt: TGTGCCAGCAGTTTAGCACCCTGGACAGGGGACACTGAAGCTTTCTTT
j_gene: TRBJ1-1; d_gene: TRBD1; abundance: -; v_gene: TRBV4-1; CDR3aa: CASSQRTGRNTEAFF; CDR3nt: TGCGCCAGCAGCCAAAGGACAGGCCGCAACACTGAAGCTTTCTTT
j_gene: TRBJ2-3; d_gene: TRBD2; abundance: -; v_gene: TRBV28; CDR3aa: CASSLGTSGRSGTQYF; CDR3nt: TGTGCCAGCAGTTTGGGGACTAGCGGGAGGTCCGGTACGCAGTATTTT
j_gene: TRBJ1-1; d_gene: TRBD1; abundance: few; v_gene: TRBV19; CDR3aa: CASSVGQGPRNTEAFF; CDR3nt: TGTGCCAGTAGTGTGGGACAGGGACCCAGGAACACTGAAGCTTTCTTT
j_gene: TRBJ2-1; d_gene: -; abundance: few; v_gene: TRBV11-2; CDR3aa: CASSLGLGAGAYNEQFF; CDR3nt: TGTGCCAGCAGCTTAGGGTTAGGGGCAGGGGCCTACAATGAGCAGTTCTTC
j_gene: TRBJ2-7; d_gene: TRBD1; abundance: -; v_gene: TRBV7-3; CDR3aa: CASSVQGEYEQYF; CDR3nt: TGTGCCAGCAGCGTACAGGGGGAATACGAGCAGTACTTC
j_gene: TRBJ1-1; d_gene: -; abundance: few; v_gene: TRBV19; CDR3aa: CASNKGVTEAFF; CDR3nt: TGTGCCAGTAATAAGGGCGTCACTGAAGCTTTCTTT
j_gene: TRBJ2-1; d_gene: TRBD2; abundance: -; v_gene: TRBV5-5; CDR3aa: CASSALADGVAGEQFF; CDR3nt: TGTGCCAGCAGCGCACTAGCGGATGGAGTTGCTGGTGAGCAGTTCTTC
j_gene: TRBJ2-7; d_gene: TRBD2; abundance: -; v_gene: TRBV28; CDR3aa: CASSAPSGRTYEQYF; CDR3nt: TGTGCCAGCAGTGCCCCTAGCGGGAGGACCTACGAGCAGTACTTC
j_gene: TRBJ2-7; d_gene: TRBD2; abundance: once; v_gene: TRBV20-1; CDR3aa: CSARATSGSYEQYF; CDR3nt: TGCAGTGCTAGAGCGACTAGCGGGTCCTACGAGCAGTACTTC
j_gene: TRBJ2-5; d_gene: -; abundance: -; v_gene: TRBV19; CDR3aa: CATATGRQETQYF; CDR3nt: TGTGCCACCGCCACAGGTAGACAAGAGACCCAGTACTTC
j_gene: TRBJ1-4; d_gene: -; abundance: -; v_gene: TRBV7-9; CDR3aa: CASSLAAGSNEKLFF; CDR3nt: TGTGCCAGCAGCTTAGCAGCAGGCTCTAATGAAAAACTGTTTTTT
j_gene: TRBJ2-7; d_gene: TRBD2; abundance: many; v_gene: TRBV7-2; CDR3aa: CASSLDGTSSYEQYF; CDR3nt: TGTGCCAGCAGCTTAGACGGGACTAGTTCCTACGAGCAGTACTTC
j_gene: TRBJ1-1; d_gene: TRBD1; abundance: -; v_gene: TRBV12-3/TRBV12-4; CDR3aa: CASSPTGGGMNTEAFF; CDR3nt: TGTGCCAGCAGTCCAACAGGGGGCGGGATGAACACTGAAGCTTTCTTT
j_gene: TRBJ2-3; d_gene: -; abundance: -; v_gene: TRBV11-2; CDR3aa: CASSFRDRLEDTQYF; CDR3nt: TGTGCCAGCTCCTTCCGGGATAGGCTTGAAGATACGCAGTATTTT
j_gene: TRBJ1-6; d_gene: -; abundance: few; v_gene: TRBV7-9; CDR3aa: CASSSDGGTPLHF; CDR3nt: TGTGCCAGCAGCAGCGACGGGGGTACACCCCTCCACTTT
j_gene: TRBJ1-1; d_gene: TRBD1; abundance: -; v_gene: TRBV27; CDR3aa: CASRGRQGGNTEAFF; CDR3nt: TGTGCCAGCAGGGGCCGGCAGGGGGGGAACACTGAAGCTTTCTTT
j_gene: TRBJ2-5; d_gene: -; abundance: -; v_gene: TRBV24-1; CDR3aa: CATSDPSAARGRETQYF; CDR3nt: TGTGCCACCAGTGATCCCTCTGCGGCTCGGGGGAGAGAGACCCAGTACTTC
j_gene: TRBJ2-1; d_gene: -; abundance: -; v_gene: TRBV6-6; CDR3aa: CASSYSGPREPFF; CDR3nt: TGTGCCAGCAGTTACTCTGGCCCCCGAGAGCCGTTCTTC
j_gene: TRBJ2-3; d_gene: TRBD2; abundance: few; v_gene: TRBV6-5; CDR3aa: CASSPSGSPPDTQYF; CDR3nt: TGTGCCAGCAGCCCCAGCGGGAGTCCCCCAGATACGCAGTATTTT
j_gene: TRBJ2-3; d_gene: -; abundance: -; v_gene: TRBV4-2; CDR3aa: CASSQALAPDTQYF; CDR3nt: TGTGCCAGCAGCCAAGCCCTAGCGCCCGATACGCAGTATTTT
j_gene: TRBJ1-6; d_gene: TRBD1; abundance: -; v_gene: TRBV19; CDR3aa: CASRMGTGGLDNSPLHF; CDR3nt: TGTGCCAGTAGAATGGGGACAGGCGGTTTGGATAATTCACCCCTCCACTTT
j_gene: TRBJ2-7; d_gene: -; abundance: few; v_gene: TRBV7-2; CDR3aa: CASSLARQYSEQYF; CDR3nt: TGTGCCAGCAGCTTAGCGCGCCAGTATAGCGAGCAGTACTTC
j_gene: TRBJ2-6; d_gene: TRBD1; abundance: -; v_gene: TRBV7-8; CDR3aa: CASSLTQGAGANVLTF; CDR3nt: TGTGCCAGCAGCTTAACACAGGGGGCTGGGGCCAACGTCCTGACTTTC